This T cell receptor beta chain was observed in a study of response to subunit inactivated influenza vaccine. Study-wide results and caveats: Authors suggested seasonal influenza vaccinations each recruit few new T cells.

V dropped 6 bases and J dropped 2 bases, with 6 bases sitting between them. Germline lookup yields CDR1 SGHTA and CDR2 FQGNSA. The CDR3 covers 12 residues. TCRdb fed the RT-PCR reads into MiXCR, producing one record per CDR3 protein. Of about 580,000 distinct CDR3 sequences in the sample, 13% to 15% were seen once. The table lists this clonotype with a few counts. The target antigen is unknown. The J gene is TRBJ2-3, the V gene TRBV7-2, with D hard to call. The source of this sequence is a man aged 50-60 years who received an inactivated influenza vaccine. The specimen comprised PBMCs from blood, sampled 12 days after vaccination. CDR3 residues: CASSAVTDTQYF. The DNA for the CDR3 is TGTGCCAGCAGTGCGGTCACAGATACGCAGTATTTT.